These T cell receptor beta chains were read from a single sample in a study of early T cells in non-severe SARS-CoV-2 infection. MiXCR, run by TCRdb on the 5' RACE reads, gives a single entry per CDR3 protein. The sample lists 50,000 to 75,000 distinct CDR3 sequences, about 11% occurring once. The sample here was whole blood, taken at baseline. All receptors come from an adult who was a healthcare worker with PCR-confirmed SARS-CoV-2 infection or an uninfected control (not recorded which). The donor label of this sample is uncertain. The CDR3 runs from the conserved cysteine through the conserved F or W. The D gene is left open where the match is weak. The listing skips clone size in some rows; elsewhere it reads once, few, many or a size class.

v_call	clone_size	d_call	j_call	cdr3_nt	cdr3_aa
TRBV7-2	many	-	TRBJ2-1	TGTGCCAGCAGCTTATCGAGCTCCTACAATGAGCAGTTCTTC	CASSLSSSYNEQFF
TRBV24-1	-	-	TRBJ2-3	TGTGCCGCAGGACATGGGAACGGCGCAGATACGCAGTATTTT	CAAGHGNGADTQYF
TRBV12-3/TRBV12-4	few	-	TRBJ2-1	TGTGCCAGCAGCTATAAGCAGGCCGGCCCTTTAGGGAATGAGCAGTTCTTC	CASSYKQAGPLGNEQFF
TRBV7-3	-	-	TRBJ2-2	TGTGCCAGCAGCCCGACCGGGTCGGCGAACACCGGGGAGCTGTTTTTT	CASSPTGSANTGELFF
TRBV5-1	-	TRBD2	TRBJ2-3	TGCGCCAGCAGCTTGCCTAGCGGCGGCTTTGATACGCAGTATTTT	CASSLPSGGFDTQYF
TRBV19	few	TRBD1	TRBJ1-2	TGTGCCAGTAGTCCTCGACAGGGGGCTCGGCTCTACACCTTC	CASSPRQGARLYTF
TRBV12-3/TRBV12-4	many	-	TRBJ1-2	TGTGCCAGCAGCCCACGACAGTACTATGGCTACACCTTC	CASSPRQYYGYTF
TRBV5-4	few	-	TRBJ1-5	TGTGCCAGCAGCTTGAGCGGGGCCAATCAGCCCCAGCATTTT	CASSLSGANQPQHF
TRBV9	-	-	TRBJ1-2	TGTGCCAGCAGCGATGACGTCAACTATGGCTACACCTTC	CASSDDVNYGYTF
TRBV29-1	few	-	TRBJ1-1	TGCAGCGTTGGACTGGAGTCTCCCGGTTTCTTT	CSVGLESPGFF
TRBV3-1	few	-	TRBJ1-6	TGTGCCAGCAGCCGATCGGAGTCCTATAATTCACCCCTCCACTTT	CASSRSESYNSPLHF
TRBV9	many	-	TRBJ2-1	TGTGCCAGCAGCGTGGGCAGGAGGAGCTCCTACAATGAGCAGTTCTTC	CASSVGRRSSYNEQFF
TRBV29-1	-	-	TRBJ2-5	TGCAGCGTTCGGTTTCACGGGGGGCGGGAGACCCAGTACTTC	CSVRFHGGRETQYF
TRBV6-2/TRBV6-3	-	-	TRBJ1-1	TGTGCCAGCAGTTACTTGCCAGGGTGGTCTGAAGCTTTCTTT	CASSYLPGWSEAFF
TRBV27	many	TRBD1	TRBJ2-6	TGTGCCAGCAGTGGGACAGCTTACTCTGGGGCCAACGTCCTGACTTTC	CASSGTAYSGANVLTF
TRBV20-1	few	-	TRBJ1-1	TGCAGTGCTGGGTTGTCTCTCAGGAACACTGAAGCTTTCTTT	CSAGLSLRNTEAFF
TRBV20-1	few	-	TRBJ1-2	TGCAGTGCTAGTGTCGGGACATCCAGCGGCTACACCTTC	CSASVGTSSGYTF
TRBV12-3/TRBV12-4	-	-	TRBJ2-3	TGTGCCAGCAGTTTAGATCATACTACCACAGATACGCAGTATTTT	CASSLDHTTTDTQYF
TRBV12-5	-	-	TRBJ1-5	TGTGCTAGTGGCCTGGACAGCTGGGGGTATAGCAATCAGCCCCAGCATTTT	CASGLDSWGYSNQPQHF
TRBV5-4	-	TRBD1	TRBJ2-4	TGTGCCAGCAGCTTGGACTCCGGGACAGGGGGCCGAGACATTCAGTACTTC	CASSLDSGTGGRDIQYF
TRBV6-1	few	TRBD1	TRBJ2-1	TGTGCCAGCAGTGAAGGGACAGGGGGCACCTATGAGCAGTTCTTC	CASSEGTGGTYEQFF
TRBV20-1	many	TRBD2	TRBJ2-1	TGCAGGGTTAGCGGGGTCCACAATGAGCAGTTCTTC	CRVSGVHNEQFF
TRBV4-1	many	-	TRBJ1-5	TGCGCCAGCAGCCAAGATCTTAGTCAGCCCCAGCATTTT	CASSQDLSQPQHF
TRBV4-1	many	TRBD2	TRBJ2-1	TGCGCCAGCAGCCAAGAGCCGACTAGCATAAGCTCCTACAATGAGCAGTTCTTC	CASSQEPTSISSYNEQFF
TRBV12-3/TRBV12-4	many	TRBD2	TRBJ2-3	TGTGCCAGCAGACTAGCGGCCACAGATACGCAGTATTTT	CASRLAATDTQYF
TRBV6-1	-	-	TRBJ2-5	TGTGCCAGCAGACCAACTGTCCAAGAGACCCAGTACTTC	CASRPTVQETQYF
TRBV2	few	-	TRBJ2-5	TGTGCCAGCAGGGAGGACAACCAAGAGACCCAGTACTTC	CASREDNQETQYF